This T cell receptor beta chain appears in the sequencing data of a study of CXCR3 chemokines and chemotherapy response in bladder cancer (dated by TCRdb to the early 2020s). Some background on the complete study: The study examined whether intratumoral CXCR3 chemokine system activity predicted chemotherapy response in human bladder cancer.

Comments on this clonotype: No antigen is known for it. Base qualities are not provided; no much larger clone lies one nucleotide away.

The library was prepared using PCR. These reads were obtained on an Illumina HiSeq 2500. TCRdb trimmed public reads at Q25 via fastp, called clones via MiXCR and kept in-frame beta chains. CDR3 protein sequences are deduplicated, and each keeps its most common genes and DNA. Present in this sample are 1,500 to 2,000 distinct CDR3 sequences, over 20% of which were seen just once. The top ten clonotypes cover about 40% of the sample. The sample here was taken from a patient whose treatment included neoadjuvant chemotherapy. The sequence derives from a human donor with bladder cancer that did not respond to neoadjuvant chemotherapy.

The nucleotide sequence is TGTGCCAGCTCCAACACCGGGACAGGGGGGAATAATGAGCAGTTCTTC. Its translation reads: CASSNTGTGGNNEQFF. The chain joins TRBV18 to TRBJ2-1; TRBD1 agrees with 11 junctional bases. Inclusive of the bounding cysteine and phenylalanine, the CDR3 is 16 residues long. The entry retains the CDR3 DNA only, 48 bases that are in frame from base 1. Unmatched junction bases come to 11, with V trimmed by 6 bases and J by 7 bases. Reading the germline V gene gives CDR1 KGHSH and CDR2 LQKENI.